This T cell receptor (beta chain) was found in a study of blood T cell repertoires in COVID-19. Overall study context: Material from acute and convalescent COVID-19 was sourced from the United States, Italy and Spain. PBMCs, B-cell-depleted T cells, or T cells were the source of the cDNA or gDNA that made up the material.

Germline V lookup: CDR1 GTSNPN, CDR2 SVGIG (reference sequence). This CDR3 comprises 15 residues. V shed 3 bases and J 4 bases; nucleotides not matched to a gene: 7. Per the authors' pipeline: Amplifying reference gene primers gave estimates of nucleated cell counts. Here immunoSEQ multiplex PCR was the method, and the copy in TCRdb shows in-frame clones only, minus some. That table furnishes V, J and clone size, whereas the DNA furnished D and trimming. Here the sample spans more than 250,000 clones, about 83% being singletons. The TCR originated in a woman in her 50s with acute or convalescent COVID-19. Sequencing was performed on peripheral blood. V usage is TRBV30 and J usage is TRBJ2-5, with 11 bases fitting TRBD2. DNA of the CDR3: TGTGCCTGGAGCAATTACGGACTAGCGGGAGAGACCCAGTACTTC. Its translation: CAWSNYGLAGETQYF.